Listed below are T cell receptor beta chains from one sample, sequenced in a study of CD8+CD57+ T cells in acquired aplastic anemia. TCRdb re-analysed the reads in MiXCR, keeping a single row per CDR3 protein. The sample carries about 190,000 distinct CDR3 sequences, over 60% recorded once. The specimen sequenced was sorted CD4+, CD8+, or CD8+CD57+ T cells (not recorded which) from PBMCs. These receptor sequences come from a human donor with severe aplastic anemia or a healthy control (not recorded which). The CDR3 runs from the conserved cysteine through the conserved F or W. D genes are given only for firm matches. A clone size is listed for some rows: how often the clone was seen (once, few, many), or a class if it is expanded.

>TRBD1|TRBJ2-7|TRBV20-1|.
TGCAGTGCGCCGGGACAGGGAGGCTACGAGCAGTACTTC
CSAPGQGGYEQYF
>TRBD2|TRBJ2-5|TRBV9|.
TGTGCCAGCAGCGTCACGGGAGGCCAAGAGACCCAGTACTTC
CASSVTGGQETQYF
>.|TRBJ1-1|TRBV5-1|.
TGCGCCAGCAGCTTGTCCACTTCGAACACTGAAGCTTTCTTT
CASSLSTSNTEAFF
>.|TRBJ1-6|TRBV7-2|.
TGTGCCAGTAAGGCGCCGGGAAATAATTCACCCCTCCACTTT
CASKAPGNNSPLHF
>TRBD1|TRBJ2-7|TRBV20-1|.
TGCAGTGCTGTAAGACAGGGGTCCTACGAGCAGTACTTC
CSAVRQGSYEQYF
>.|TRBJ2-2|TRBV7-3|.
TGTGCCAGCAGCTTAGATGGCGGGACCGGGGAGCTGTTTTTT
CASSLDGGTGELFF
>.|TRBJ2-5|TRBV29-1|.
TGCAGCGCCCTGGGGGAGTGGGAGACCCAGTACTTC
CSALGEWETQYF
>.|TRBJ1-3|TRBV19|.
TGTGCCAGTAGTCCCATTGGAGGGGCTGGAAACACCATATATTTT
CASSPIGGAGNTIYF
>.|TRBJ1-1|TRBV27|.
TGTGCCAGCAGTTCCCGCCCCGTCACAGGGTTGAACACTGAAGCTTTCTTT
CASSSRPVTGLNTEAFF
>TRBD1|TRBJ1-5|TRBV19|many
TGTGCCAGTAGTATTCTAACAGGGGGTGGGAATCAGCCCCAGCATTTT
CASSILTGGGNQPQHF
>TRBD2|TRBJ2-1|TRBV24-1|.
TGTGCCACCAGTGACCCTCATAGCGGGTTGAGCAATGAGCAGTTCTTC
CATSDPHSGLSNEQFF
>TRBD1|TRBJ2-6|TRBV7-3|.
TGTGCCAGCAGCCGCTGGACAGGGACCTCTGGGGCCAACGTCCTGACTTTC
CASSRWTGTSGANVLTF
>TRBD1|TRBJ2-5|TRBV7-9|.
TGTGCCAGCAGCCAGAGGACAGGGTCAGAGACCCAGTACTTC
CASSQRTGSETQYF
>.|TRBJ1-1|TRBV4-2|many
TGTGCCAGCAGCCAAGTGACCCTGGCAGAGGACACTGAAGCTTTCTTT
CASSQVTLAEDTEAFF
>TRBD2|TRBJ2-3|TRBV5-1|many
TGCGCCAGCAGCTTGGCCGTAGCGGGGGTTAGCACAGATACGCAGTATTTT
CASSLAVAGVSTDTQYF
>.|TRBJ1-1|TRBV19|.
TGTGCCAGTAGCGACGTGGCGGGGAACACTGAAGCTTTCTTT
CASSDVAGNTEAFF
>TRBD1|TRBJ2-7|TRBV25-1|.
TGTGCCAGCAGTCCTTCTTACCGGGACAGTCCCTACGTGCAGTACTTC
CASSPSYRDSPYVQYF
>.|TRBJ2-2|TRBV7-8|few
TGTGCCAGCAGCACCCAGGGGACCGGGGAGCTGTTTTTT
CASSTQGTGELFF
>.|TRBJ1-1|TRBV4-1|.
TGCGCCAGCAGCCAAGGGGAGGCTTTCTTT
CASSQGEAFF
>TRBD1|TRBJ1-2|TRBV11-2|.
TGTGCCAGCAGCTCAAGACAGGGGATGTGCTATGGCTACACCTTC
CASSSRQGMCYGYTF
>.|TRBJ2-3|TRBV2|few
TGTGCCAGCAACGGGCAGAACCGCATCAGAGATACGCAGTATTTT
CASNGQNRIRDTQYF
>TRBD2|TRBJ2-1|TRBV7-3|few
TGTGCCAGCAGTGGGGGGACTAGCGGGGGGGGGGGACCCAATGAGCAGTTCTTC
CASSGGTSGGGGPNEQFF
>TRBD1|TRBJ1-2|TRBV29-1|.
TGCAGCGCAACCGGGACAGGGAATGGCTACACCTTC
CSATGTGNGYTF
>TRBD2|TRBJ2-7|TRBV20-1|.
TGCAGTGCTAGACGCCCTCGTGGGCGGGAGGGCTCCTACGAGCAGTACTTC
CSARRPRGREGSYEQYF
>.|TRBJ1-6|TRBV7-2|.
TGTGCCAGCAGTCAGGTTGTGGGATCACCCCTCCACTTT
CASSQVVGSPLHF
>TRBD1|TRBJ2-7|TRBV9|.
TGTGCCAGCAGCGTATTCGGGACAGTTGGTGAGCAGTACTTC
CASSVFGTVGEQYF
>TRBD1|TRBJ1-3|TRBV5-1|.
TGCGCCGGCAGCTTGGGATCGGACAGGGCTGGAAACACCATATATTTT
CAGSLGSDRAGNTIYF
>TRBD2|TRBJ2-1|TRBV5-1|.
TGCGCCAGCTCCCTGGGGGTAGCGGGGTACAATGAGCAGTTCTTC
CASSLGVAGYNEQFF
>.|TRBJ2-3|TRBV5-5|.
TGTGCCAGCAGCTTGGCCCCGGACTACACAGATACGCAGTATTTT
CASSLAPDYTDTQYF
>TRBD1|TRBJ2-7|TRBV20-1|.
TGCAGTGCTAGAGGGACAGGGACCGAGCAGTACTTC
CSARGTGTEQYF
>TRBD2|TRBJ2-7|TRBV19|.
TGTGCCAGTAGTATAGACCCCACTAGCGGGGCGACCTACGAGCAGTACTTC
CASSIDPTSGATYEQYF
>.|TRBJ1-4|TRBV7-9|.
TGTGCCAGCAGCGCAGACAGCCTGAATGAAAAACTGTTTTTT
CASSADSLNEKLFF
>TRBD2|TRBJ2-3|TRBV20-1|.
TGCAGTGTTGCTAGCGGGGGGGATTCCACAGATACGCAGTATTTT
CSVASGGDSTDTQYF
>.|TRBJ1-2|TRBV9|many
TGTGCCAGCAGCGTAGCCGAGAACTATGGCTACACCTTC
CASSVAENYGYTF
>.|TRBJ1-6|TRBV7-9|.
TGTGCCAGCAGCTTAGCGACGGTTAATTCACCCCTCCACTTT
CASSLATVNSPLHF
>.|TRBJ2-7|TRBV4-2|.
TGTGCCAGCAGCCAATCTCAAGAGCAGTACTTC
CASSQSQEQYF
>.|TRBJ1-5|TRBV20-1|.
TGCAGTGCTAGCGTTGGTCGGCTCAATCAGCCCCAGCATTTT
CSASVGRLNQPQHF
>TRBD2|TRBJ2-7|TRBV29-1|.
TGCAGCGTTGAGGCCCCGATGGGACTAGCGGAATCCTACGAGCAGTACTTC
CSVEAPMGLAESYEQYF
>TRBD1|TRBJ1-3|TRBV7-8|.
TGTGCCAGCAGCTTAGTAGCGGGGACAGCGCCCTTGATAGGAAACACCATATATTTT
CASSLVAGTAPLIGNTIYF
>.|TRBJ2-7|TRBV10-1|.
TGCGCCAGCAGTCGAGACTCCAACCCCCCCTACGAGCGGTACTTC
CASSRDSNPPYERYF
>.|TRBJ1-2|TRBV29-1|.
TGCAGCGTGGGGGTGGGGACGGAAAACTATGGCTACACCTTC
CSVGVGTENYGYTF
>.|TRBJ2-2|TRBV7-8|.
TGTGCCAGCAGCTTAACTCTGGGTACCTCGGACACCGGGGAGCTGTTTTTT
CASSLTLGTSDTGELFF
>.|TRBJ2-5|TRBV7-2|.
TGTGCCAGCAGCTTAGATAATGCGGGGTTGGGGGAGACCCAGTACTTC
CASSLDNAGLGETQYF
>TRBD1|TRBJ2-7|TRBV13|.
TGTGCCAGCAGCTTCCGGGACAGGGGACACGAGCAGTACTTC
CASSFRDRGHEQYF
>.|TRBJ2-7|TRBV19|.
TGTGCCAGTACCCCGTCGGTAGGACACTACGAGCAGTACTTC
CASTPSVGHYEQYF
>.|TRBJ1-2|TRBV20-1|few
TGCAGTGCTAGAGACGCCACGAACTATGGCTACACCTTC
CSARDATNYGYTF
>.|TRBJ2-1|TRBV2|.
TGTGCCAGCAGGGGACGACTGCGCGATGAGCAGTTCTTC
CASRGRLRDEQFF
>TRBD2|TRBJ2-7|TRBV12-5|.
TGTGCTAGTGGTCGGGGACTAGCGGGAGCACAGTACTTC
CASGRGLAGAQYF
>TRBD1|TRBJ2-7|TRBV20-1|.
TGCAGTGTTGTTAAGGGGGCCCTCGAGCAGTACTTC
CSVVKGALEQYF
>.|TRBJ2-7|TRBV2|many
TGTGCCAGCAGTGAATCCGAGCAGTACTTC
CASSESEQYF
>.|TRBJ1-3|TRBV7-3|.
TGTGCCAGCAGTCAGGACGATGGAAACACCATATATTTT
CASSQDDGNTIYF
>TRBD1|TRBJ2-2|TRBV20-1|.
TGCAGTGCACCACGGACAGGGGACACCGGGGAGCTGTTTTTT
CSAPRTGDTGELFF
>.|TRBJ2-2|TRBV9|.
TGTGCCGCGGCAGGGCCCAACACCGGGGAGCTGTTTTTT
CAAAGPNTGELFF
>.|TRBJ2-3|TRBV11-2|.
TGTGCCAGCAGCTTACTCTGGGGCAATGAGCAGTATTTT
CASSLLWGNEQYF
>.|TRBJ2-1|TRBV6-1|few
TGTGCCAGCAGAGAACAGGTGGGCGCCTACAATGAGCAGTTCTTC
CASREQVGAYNEQFF
>TRBD1|TRBJ2-7|TRBV7-9|.
TGTGCCAGCAGCCAGAGGACAGGGTACGAGCAGTACTTC
CASSQRTGYEQYF
>TRBD1|TRBJ2-3|TRBV24-1|.
TGTGCCACCAGTGAAGGTGGGACAGGGTACACAGATACGCAGTATTTT
CATSEGGTGYTDTQYF
>.|TRBJ2-7|TRBV7-9|.
TGTGCCAGCAGCCAGGACTATACCTACGAGCAGTACTTC
CASSQDYTYEQYF